The subject of this entry is one TCR beta chain. This entry is derived from a study of blood T cell repertoires in COVID-19. Measured with immunoSEQ multiplex PCR; TCRdb has only the in-frame clones, and not every one. The sample yields around 200,000 clones, 65% to 90% seen once. The junction had 10 bases not matched to a gene; V was cut back by 5 bases and J by 4 bases. Germline CDR1 is MRHNA and CDR2 is SNTAGT. There are 16 residues in the CDR3. The J gene is TRBJ2-3, the V gene TRBV6-4; 9 bases map to TRBD1. Sequencing was performed on PBMCs or T cells enriched from blood (not recorded which). This clonotype was obtained from a woman between 25 and 40 years old who had been exposed to COVID-19. The CDR3 DNA reads TGTGCCAGCAGTCTTCTGGGGGGACAGGGCGCAGATACGCAGTATTTT. Translating it yields CASSLLGGQGADTQYF.